These 21 T cell receptor beta chains were sequenced from one sample in a study of cytomegalovirus exposure and HLA in healthy donors. The PCR was carried out with 60 Vbeta primers and 13 Jbeta primers. Assay used: immunoSEQ multiplex PCR; TCRdb lists only in-frame clones, some missing. The sample contains roughly 110,000 clones, about 68% of which appear only once. Sequenced: PBMCs. Every receptor here comes from a middle-aged woman in good health and CMV-seropositive.

The CDR3 protein is CASSHGGGGLGTGELFF. The DNA of the CDR3 is TGTGCCAGCTCACACGGCGGCGGGGGATTGGGCACCGGGGAGCTGTTTTTT. This chain uses TRBV18 with TRBJ2-2, with 7 bases lining up with TRBD2. Germline CDR1 is KGHSH and CDR2 is LQKENI. The CDR3 is 17 residues long. V was clipped by 4 bases and J by 4 bases; unmatched bases: 12.

The gene calls are TRBV7-2 and TRBJ2-5, with 8 bases that match TRBD2. TRBJ2-7 matches the DNA end more closely, so the J call is doubtful. Germline CDR1 reads SGHTA; CDR2 reads FQGNSA. The CDR3 has 15 residues. CDR3 in amino acids: CASSLFGGGIDEQYF. CDR3 sequence (DNA): TGTGCCAGCAGCTTATTTGGCGGGGGGATAGACGAGCAGTACTTC.

The chain has TRBV28 and TRBJ2-7; 12 bases map to TRBD2. The CDR3 has 16 amino acids. V lost 1 base to trimming and J lost 3 bases; unmatched junction nucleotides: 4. Germline V CDR1 and CDR2: MDHEN, SYDVKM. The CDR3 DNA sequence: TGTGCCAGCAGTTTATCCGGACTAGCGGGATTCTACGAGCAGTACTTC. The encoded protein is CASSLSGLAGFYEQYF. The whole variable domain, remainder taken from reference TRBV28 and TRBJ2-7, is DVKVTQSSRYLVKRTGEKVFLECVQDMDHENMFWYRQDPGLGLRLIYFSYDVKMKEKGDIPEGYSVSREKKERFSLILESASTNQTSMYLCASSLSGLAGFYEQYFGPGTRLTVT.

As to this clone: One end of the junction varies from germline; a read error may be responsible. The gene calls are TRBV7-9 and TRBJ2-7, with TRBD1 as a possible D gene (5 bases). Germline V lookup: CDR1 SEHNR, CDR2 FQNEAQ (reference sequence). The length of the CDR3 is 12 residues. Here the CDR3 reads CSSSLKGYEQYF. CDR3 DNA sequence: TGTTCCAGCAGCTTAAAGGGGTACGAGCAGTACTTC.

This clone has just a few counts. This chain connects TRBV5-1 to TRBJ2-1; a possible D gene is TRBD1 (5 bases). This CDR3 region has 13 residues. The germline CDR1 and CDR2 sequences are SGHRS and YFSETQ. Deletions cut 2 bases from V and 4 bases from J, with 7 bases between. The CDR3 region is CASSLGEYNEQFF. The CDR3 coding sequence is TGCGCCAGCAGCTTAGGGGAATACAATGAGCAGTTCTTC.

V is TRBV7-3 and J is TRBJ2-7; 8 bases are shared with TRBD2. Matching the DNA end better, TRBJ2-1 makes the J call doubtful. This CDR3 has 14 amino acids. Germline V CDR1 and CDR2: SGHTA, FQGTGA. The CDR3 DNA sequence: TGTGCCAGCAGCCGAGACCGGGGGGGCAATGAGCAGTTCTTC. Residues: CASSRDRGGNEQFF.

The chain carries TRBV19 and TRBJ2-3; D unclear. The CDR3 has 13 amino acids. The germline gives CDR1 LNHDA, CDR2 SQIVND (reference sequence). Trimming removed 3 bases from V and 4 bases from J, with 8 bases in between. The CDR3, as DNA: TGTGCCAGTAGTATCTGGGCCGCAGATACGCAGTATTTT. Residues: CASSIWAADTQYF.

V is TRBV21-1 and J is TRBJ2-1; TRBD2 is the table's D call and was not checked against the DNA. TRBV21-1 is noted as a pseudogene. This CDR3 region has 15 residues. The CDR3 loop is CASSKRGSSYNEQFF. The CDR3 DNA reads as TGTGCCAGCAGCAAGCGGGGGAGCTCCTACAATGAGCAGTTCTTC.

V gene TRBV5-1 combines with J gene TRBJ1-1; D perhaps matches TRBD1 (6 bases). This CDR3 has 16 amino acids. Between the trimmed V and J ends, which lost 4 bases and 4 bases, there was a span of 20 bases. CDR1 and CDR2 (germline): SGHRS, YFSETQ. The CDR3: CASSPGFGGIRTEAFF. The CDR3 DNA sequence: TGCGCCAGCAGCCCGGGCTTTGGGGGCATTCGCACTGAAGCTTTCTTT. Drawing the rest from reference TRBV5-1 and TRBJ1-1, the complete variable domain is KAGVTQTPRYLIKTRGQQVTLSCSPISGHRSVSWYQQTPGQGLQFLFEYFSETQRNKGNFPGRFSGRQFSNSRSEMNVSTLELGDSALYLCASSPGFGGIRTEAFFGQGTRLTVV.

This CDR3 is CASSLAGEFYEQYF. Written as DNA, the CDR3 is TGTGCCAGCAGCTTGGCCGGTGAATTCTACGAGCAGTACTTC. The rearrangement links TRBV5-4 to TRBJ2-7; the D is unclear. CDR3 length: 14 amino acids. Germline-derived CDR1 and CDR2 are SGHNT and YYREEE (reference sequence). Trimming removed 0 bases at V and 3 bases at J, with 10 bases between.

This chain joins TRBV19 and TRBJ2-7; 8 bases are a match to TRBD1. The V and J ends lost 3 bases and 3 bases, in that order; junction bases with no gene match: 7. The germline V gene encodes CDR1 LNHDA and CDR2 SQIVND (reference sequence). The CDR3 consists of 15 residues. The chain's CDR3 is CASSINTGGNYEQYF. The CDR3 coding sequence is TGTGCCAGTAGTATCAATACAGGGGGTAACTACGAGCAGTACTTC.

This clone was recorded a few times. The chain joins TRBV27 to TRBJ1-6; TRBD1 agrees at 8 bases. Germline CDR1 is MNHEY and CDR2 is SMNVEV (reference sequence). J gave up 7 bases and V 5 bases, and 7 bases lay outside the gene matches. The CDR3 has 15 residues. The CDR3 protein is CASSGQGLRNSPLHF. The CDR3 coding sequence is TGTGCCAGCAGTGGACAGGGTCTACGGAATTCACCCCTCCACTTT.

Written as DNA, the CDR3 is TGTGCCAGCAGCTTGGCCGTTGAGACCCAGTACTTC. This translates into CASSLAVETQYF. The V gene is TRBV5-5, the J gene TRBJ2-5; D is undetermined. The V gene lost 0 bases and the J gene lost 5 bases, with 5 bases spanning the gap. The CDR3 sequence is 12 residues long. Germline V CDR1 and CDR2: SGHKS, YYEKEE (reference sequence). Full variable domain (missing parts from reference TRBV5-5 and TRBJ2-5): DAGVTQSPTHLIKTRGQQVTLRCSPISGHKSVSWYQQVLGQGPQFIFQYYEKEERGRGNFPDRFSARQFPNYSSELNVNALLLGDSALYLCASSLAVETQYFGPGTRLLVL.

Written as DNA, the CDR3 is TGTGCCAGCAGCTTAGTGGCCCAAAGCTCCTACAATGAGCAGTTCTTC. Protein: CASSLVAQSSYNEQFF. The gene calls are TRBV7-2 and TRBJ2-1; D is ambiguous. The CDR3 contains 16 residues. CDR1 is SGHTA, CDR2 FQGNSA, per germline. The V end was cut by 1 base, the J end by 0 bases, with 10 bases between.

This rearrangement joins TRBV7-2 to TRBJ2-7; D might be TRBD1 (6 bases). The CDR3 is 15 amino acids. V lost 1 base to trimming and J lost 3 bases, with 13 bases between them. Germline CDR1 and CDR2: SGHTA and FQGNSA. For the CDR3, the DNA is TGTGCCAGCAGCTTAGTAGCAGGGGATTACTACGAGCAGTACTTC. As protein: CASSLVAGDYYEQYF.

This clone is medium-sized. This chain links TRBV4-3 with TRBJ1-4, with a possible D match to TRBD1 (6 bases). The CDR3 has 17 amino acids. Trimming pared 2 bases from V and 8 bases from J, leaving 21 bases between. CDR1 and CDR2 (germline): LGHNA, YSLEER. In DNA form, the CDR3 reads TGCGCCAGCAGCCAAATCATGTGGGGACACCTAAAGGAAAAACTGTTTTTT. It yields the protein CASSQIMWGHLKEKLFF.

The rearrangement joins TRBV15 to TRBJ2-3; TRBD2 matches at 8 bases. Germline V CDR1 and CDR2: LNHNV, YYDKDF (reference sequence). The length of the CDR3 is 15 residues. V was pared by 0 bases and J by 2 bases, with 1 base of the junction left unmatched. The CDR3 spells CATSRDGGATDTQYF. The CDR3 nucleotides are TGTGCCACCAGCAGAGACGGGGGGGCCACAGATACGCAGTATTTT.

The chain recombines TRBV9 with TRBJ1-1; 8 positions match TRBD1. This CDR3 is 14 amino acids long. Germline lookup yields CDR1 SGDLS and CDR2 YYNGEE. Trimming removed 6 bases from V and 5 bases from J; junction bases left unmatched: 9. The CDR3 DNA follows: TGTGCCAGCAACCAGGGGGCGGCGGGAACTGAAGCTTTCTTT. Its translation is CASNQGAAGTEAFF.

The chain couples TRBV12-5 to TRBJ2-7, with a weak D call TRBD1 (5 bases). The CDR3 sequence is 13 residues long. V lost 3 bases and J 3 bases, leaving 9 bases between the germline ends. The germline V gene encodes CDR1 LGHNT and CDR2 FRNRAP. The CDR3 here is CASGLPGHYEQYF. The CDR3 DNA follows: TGTGCTAGTGGTTTACCAGGGCACTACGAGCAGTACTTC. The variable domain in full, completed from reference TRBV12-5 and TRBJ2-7, reads DARVTQTPRHKVTEMGQEVTMRCQPILGHNTVFWYRQTMMQGLELLAYFRNRAPLDDSGMPKDRFSAEMPDATLATLKIQPSEPRDSAVYFCASGLPGHYEQYFGPGTRLTVT.

Details on this clone: A read error may produce the germline difference seen at one junction end. The chain joins TRBV7-8 to TRBJ2-7, with a weak D call TRBD2 (7 bases). The CDR3 consists of 12 residues. Germline V CDR1 and CDR2: SGHVS, FQNEAQ. The CDR3 loop is CASSLLGGPIEF. The CDR3 DNA reads TGTGCCAGCAGCTTACTGGGGGGGCCTATAGAGTTC. The full variable domain, in which reference TRBV7-8 and TRBJ2-7 provide the parts outside the CDR3, is GAGVSQSPRYKVAKRGQDVALRCDPISGHVSLFWYQQALGQGPEFLTYFQNEAQLDKSGLPSDRFFAERPEGSVSTLKIQRTQQEDSAVYLCASSLLGGPIEFGPGTRLTVT.

CDR3 nucleotide sequence: TGTGCCAGCAGCGGGCGGGACAGGGGAGGGAATGAGCAGTTCTTC. Translating it yields CASSGRDRGGNEQFF. This sequence joins TRBV7-2 and TRBJ2-1; 10 nucleotides align to TRBD1. V dropped 5 bases and J dropped 7; count of bases not matched to a gene: 8. CDR1 and CDR2 (germline): SGHTA, FQGNSA. This CDR3 spans 15 amino acids.